The rows below give T cell receptor beta chains drawn from one sample of a study of blood T cell repertoires in COVID-19. Using immunoSEQ multiplex PCR, the repertoire was profiled, and TCRdb retains in-frame clones only, with some absent. Of around 150,000 clones in the sample, roughly 84% are singletons; the top ten hold about 2%. Sample: peripheral blood. Receptor source: a man between 65 and 80 years old with acute or convalescent COVID-19. The CDR3 runs from the conserved cysteine through the conserved F or W. The D gene is left open where the match is weak. Expanded clones get a size class; other rows say once, few or many, or leave the size out.

clone_size	d_call	v_call	j_call	cdr3_nt	cdr3_aa
-	TRBD1	TRBV5-6	TRBJ1-2	TGTGCCAGCAGCTTGGGTTCAGGGGGCCTGTATGGCTACACCTTC	CASSLGSGGLYGYTF
-	TRBD1	TRBV5-1	TRBJ2-7	TGCGCCAGCAGCCCTACAGGGGGGAACACCTACGAGCAGTACTTC	CASSPTGGNTYEQYF
-	TRBD1	TRBV9	TRBJ2-1	TGTGCCAGCAGCGTACGGGCAACACAGGGGGCTAAGTACAATGAGCAGTTCTTC	CASSVRATQGAKYNEQFF
once	-	TRBV5-4	TRBJ1-2	TGTGCCAGCAGCTCCGCCACAGGGAACTATGGCTACACCTTC	CASSSATGNYGYTF
-	TRBD1	TRBV6-5	TRBJ1-5	TGTGCCAGCAGACAAGGACAGGGGCATCAGCCCCAGCATTTT	CASRQGQGHQPQHF
-	-	TRBV2	TRBJ1-5	TGTGCCAGCAGCTCGGTAAATAGCAATCAGCCCCAGCATTTT	CASSSVNSNQPQHF
-	TRBD2	TRBV7-3	TRBJ2-1	TGTGCCAGCAGCCACGGGGGGGCGGACTACAATGAGCAGTTCTTC	CASSHGGADYNEQFF
-	-	TRBV30	TRBJ2-5	TGTGCCTGCAGTGTGGCCCGGGGAGAGACCCAGTACTTC	CACSVARGETQYF
-	-	TRBV9	TRBJ2-2	TGTGCCAGCAGCGTGTTGGCCATTCCCACCGGGGAGCTGTTTTTT	CASSVLAIPTGELFF
-	-	TRBV5-1	TRBJ1-5	TGCGCCAGCAGCTTGGGTGCAGGTGAAGAGCCCCAGCATTTT	CASSLGAGEEPQHF
-	-	TRBV20-1	TRBJ2-7	TGCAGTGCTAGTACCCCCAGGGCGACCAACCACGAGCAGTACTTC	CSASTPRATNHEQYF
few	TRBD2	TRBV5-1	TRBJ2-5	TGCGCCAGCAGCGGGACTAGCGGGAGCGGAGAGACCCAGTACTTC	CASSGTSGSGETQYF
-	-	TRBV7-9	TRBJ1-3	TGTGCCAGCAGCTTTATAAACACCATATATTTT	CASSFINTIYF
-	-	TRBV4-2	TRBJ2-2	TGTGCCAGCAGCCCTTTCTACAGGGGAGGAGACACCGGGGAGCTGTTTTTT	CASSPFYRGGDTGELFF
-	-	TRBV19	TRBJ2-4	TGTGCCAGTCGAGGAAGGGGCGTGAACATTCAGTACTTC	CASRGRGVNIQYF
once	TRBD1	TRBV18	TRBJ1-2	TGTGCCAGCTCCGCGACGGACAGGGCGGGCTATGGCTACACCTTC	CASSATDRAGYGYTF
-	TRBD1	TRBV6-6	TRBJ2-5	TGTGCCAGCATGAGACAGGGGGAGACCCAGTACTTC	CASMRQGETQYF
-	-	TRBV25-1	TRBJ1-1	TGTGCCAGCAGTACGGCAGGGTACACTGAAGCTTTCTTT	CASSTAGYTEAFF
few	TRBD1	TRBV5-5	TRBJ2-3	TGTGCCAGCAGCTTGGAGGACAGGGGACCCGGTGCAGATACGCAGTATTTT	CASSLEDRGPGADTQYF
-	-	TRBV6-5	TRBJ1-2	TGTGCCAGCAGTTACTCGAGTCAGGGCTATGGCTACACCTTC	CASSYSSQGYGYTF